This T cell receptor (beta chain) was observed in a study of T-cell reconstitution after alpha-beta-depleted transplantation in children. For TCRbeta, the library was prepared with unique molecular identifiers. TCRdb analysed the PCR reads with MiXCR anew, one entry per CDR3 protein. This sample carries roughly 100,000 distinct CDR3 sequences, around 7% of them seen once, and the ten largest clones take about 15%. The CDR3 consists of 15 residues. Germline V gene data show CDR1 as LGHNA and CDR2 as YSLEER. Unmatched junction bases numbered 8, after V lost 1 base and J lost 10 bases. Material: PBMCs, obtained before TCRalphabeta/CD19-depleted stem cell transplant. The receptor comes from a boy aged 2 to 10 with acute lymphoblastic leukemia, due to receive a stem cell transplant. V and J are TRBV4-3 and TRBJ2-3, with 10 bases identical to TRBD2. The CDR3 sequence is CASSQVSGLAASQYF. The CDR3 DNA is TGCGCCAGCAGCCAAGTGTCAGGACTAGCGGCGTCGCAGTATTTT.